The 6 T cell receptor beta chains below come from one sample, sequenced in a study of shared clonotypes between healthy human individuals. Only in-frame clones appear in the TCRdb table, and some are missing; sequencing was by immunoSEQ multiplex PCR. The table shows about 680,000 clones, with 73% occurring only once. Sequencing was carried out using memory CD4+ T cells sorted from blood. Documented subset: CD45RA-negative fraction. Receptor source: a young woman in good health.

V usage is TRBV5-5 and J usage is TRBJ2-5, with 8 bases matching TRBD1. V gave up 3 bases and J gave up 5 bases; unmatched junction bases: 0. From germline, CDR1 is SGHKS and CDR2 YYEKEE (reference sequence). The length of the CDR3 is 12 residues. CDR3 region: CASSWDRETQYF. The CDR3 coding sequence is TGTGCCAGCAGCTGGGACAGGGAGACCCAGTACTTC.

Remarks on this clone: In the same sample, other DNA sequences code for this CDR3. This chain uses TRBV5-6 with TRBJ2-3; D is unresolved. CDR1 is SGHDT and CDR2 is YYEEEE in the germline V gene. V gave up 4 bases and J gave up 0 bases, with 9 bases separating them. The CDR3 has 14 residues. CDR3 DNA sequence: TGTGCCAGCAGCCTCGTGCTAAGCACAGATACGCAGTATTTT. Protein sequence: CASSLVLSTDTQYF.

V is TRBV6-5 and J is TRBJ1-4, with D perhaps matching TRBD1 (5 bases). The CDR3 loop spans 15 amino acids. CDR1 is MNHEY and CDR2 is SVGAGI in the germline V gene. Trimming shortened V by 6 bases and J by 0 bases, and 11 bases separated the two germline ends. DNA of the CDR3: TGTGCCAGCAGGCGACAGACTGCAACTAATGAAAAACTGTTTTTT. Protein product: CASRRQTATNEKLFF.

This chain uses TRBV25-1 with TRBJ1-1, with D perhaps matching TRBD1 (6 bases). Trimming stripped 3 bases from V and 0 bases from J, with 17 bases between. CDR1 is MGHDK, CDR2 SYGVNS, per germline. The length of the CDR3 is 17 residues. As DNA, the CDR3 is TGTGCCAGCAGTGAGAGGGGGTGGGGGAGATTGAACACTGAAGCTTTCTTT. Its translation is CASSERGWGRLNTEAFF.

The chain recombines TRBV27 with TRBJ2-1; a weak D match, TRBD2 (5 bases). The CDR3 totals 14 residues. CDR1 is MNHEY, CDR2 SMNVEV, per germline (reference sequence). V lost 7 bases and J 1 base, leaving 11 bases between the germline ends. The CDR3 region has the DNA TGTGCCAGCACGGACTCGCAGTCCTACAATGAGCAGTTCTTC. It encodes CASTDSQSYNEQFF.

This chain uses TRBV2 with TRBJ2-7; 9 positions match TRBD1. The CDR3 length is 15 residues. Germline trimming cut 6 bases from V and 0 bases from J; bases unmatched to any gene: 6. Germline loops: CDR1 SNHLY, CDR2 FYNNEI. For the CDR3, the DNA is TGTGCCAGCAGCGCACAGGGGGCAAGCTCCTACGAGCAGTACTTC. Its protein is CASSAQGASSYEQYF. Complete variable domain (other parts from reference TRBV2 and TRBJ2-7): EPEVTQTPSHQVTQMGQEVILRCVPISNHLYFYWYRQILGQKVEFLVSFYNNEISEKSEIFDDQFSVERPDGSNFTLKIRSTKLEDSAMYFCASSAQGASSYEQYFGPGTRLTVT.